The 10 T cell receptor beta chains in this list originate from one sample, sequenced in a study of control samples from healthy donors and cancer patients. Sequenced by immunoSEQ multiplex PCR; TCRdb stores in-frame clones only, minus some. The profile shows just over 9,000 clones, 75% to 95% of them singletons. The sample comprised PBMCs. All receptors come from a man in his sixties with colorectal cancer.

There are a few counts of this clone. Here the CDR3 reads CASSLTGGDNQPQHF. In DNA form, the CDR3 reads TGTGCCAGCAGCTTGACAGGGGGAGACAATCAGCCCCAGCATTTT. V and J are TRBV5-6 and TRBJ1-5, with 8 bases matching TRBD1. The CDR3 covers 15 residues. After removal of 1 base from V and 3 bases from J, the junction contained 3 bases not matched to a gene. CDR1 and CDR2 (germline): SGHDT, YYEEEE.

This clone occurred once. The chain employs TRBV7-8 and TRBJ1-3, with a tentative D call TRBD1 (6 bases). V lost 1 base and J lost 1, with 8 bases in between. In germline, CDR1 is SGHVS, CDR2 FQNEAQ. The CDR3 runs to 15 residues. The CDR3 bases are TGTGCCAGCAGCTTAGACAGGGTTTCTGGAAACACCATATATTTT. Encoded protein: CASSLDRVSGNTIYF.

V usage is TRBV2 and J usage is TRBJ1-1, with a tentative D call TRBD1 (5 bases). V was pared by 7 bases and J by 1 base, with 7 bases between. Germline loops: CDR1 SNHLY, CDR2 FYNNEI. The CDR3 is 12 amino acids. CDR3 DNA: TGTGCCAGCAATACAGGGAACACTGAAGCTTTCTTT. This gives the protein CASNTGNTEAFF.

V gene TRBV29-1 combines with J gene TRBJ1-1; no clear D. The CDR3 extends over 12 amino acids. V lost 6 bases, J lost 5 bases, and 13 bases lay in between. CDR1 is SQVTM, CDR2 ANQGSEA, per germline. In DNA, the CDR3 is TGCAGCGTCCGCCGTCCAGTAACTGAAGCTTTCTTT. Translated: CSVRRPVTEAFF.

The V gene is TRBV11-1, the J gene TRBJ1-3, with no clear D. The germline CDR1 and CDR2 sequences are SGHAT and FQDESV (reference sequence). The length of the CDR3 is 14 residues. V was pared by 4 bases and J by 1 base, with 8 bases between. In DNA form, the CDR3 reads TGTGCCAGCAGCTCCGGGCCTTCTGGAAACACCATATATTTT. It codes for CASSSGPSGNTIYF.

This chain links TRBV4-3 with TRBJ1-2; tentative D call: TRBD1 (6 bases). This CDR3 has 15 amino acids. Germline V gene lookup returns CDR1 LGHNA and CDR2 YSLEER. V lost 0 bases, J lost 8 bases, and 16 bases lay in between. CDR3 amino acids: CASSQDLYRVNGYTF. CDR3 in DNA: TGCGCCAGCAGCCAAGATCTCTACAGGGTGAACGGCTACACCTTC.

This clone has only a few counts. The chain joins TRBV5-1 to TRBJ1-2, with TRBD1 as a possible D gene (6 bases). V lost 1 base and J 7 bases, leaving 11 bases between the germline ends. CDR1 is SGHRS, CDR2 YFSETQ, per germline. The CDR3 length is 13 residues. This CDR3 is CASSLRTEGGYTF. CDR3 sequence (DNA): TGCGCCAGCAGCTTGCGGACAGAGGGTGGCTACACCTTC.

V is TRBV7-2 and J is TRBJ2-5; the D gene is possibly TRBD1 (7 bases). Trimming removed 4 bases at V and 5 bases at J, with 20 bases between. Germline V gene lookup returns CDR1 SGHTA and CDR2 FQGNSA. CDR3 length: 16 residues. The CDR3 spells CASSSPPFRGVETQYF. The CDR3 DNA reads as TGTGCCAGCAGCTCCCCCCCCTTCAGGGGGGTGGAGACCCAGTACTTC.

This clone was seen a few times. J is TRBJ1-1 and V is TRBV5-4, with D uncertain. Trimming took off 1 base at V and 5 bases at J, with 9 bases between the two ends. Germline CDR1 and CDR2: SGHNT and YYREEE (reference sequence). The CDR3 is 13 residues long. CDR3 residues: CASSLRVGTEAFF. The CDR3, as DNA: TGTGCCAGCAGCTTGAGGGTGGGAACTGAAGCTTTCTTT.

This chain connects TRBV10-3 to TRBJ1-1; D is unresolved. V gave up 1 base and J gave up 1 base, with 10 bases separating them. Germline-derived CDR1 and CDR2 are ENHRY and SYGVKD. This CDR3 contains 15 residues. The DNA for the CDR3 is TGTGCCATCAGTGAGTTAGGACCTGCGAACACTGAAGCTTTCTTT. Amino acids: CAISELGPANTEAFF.